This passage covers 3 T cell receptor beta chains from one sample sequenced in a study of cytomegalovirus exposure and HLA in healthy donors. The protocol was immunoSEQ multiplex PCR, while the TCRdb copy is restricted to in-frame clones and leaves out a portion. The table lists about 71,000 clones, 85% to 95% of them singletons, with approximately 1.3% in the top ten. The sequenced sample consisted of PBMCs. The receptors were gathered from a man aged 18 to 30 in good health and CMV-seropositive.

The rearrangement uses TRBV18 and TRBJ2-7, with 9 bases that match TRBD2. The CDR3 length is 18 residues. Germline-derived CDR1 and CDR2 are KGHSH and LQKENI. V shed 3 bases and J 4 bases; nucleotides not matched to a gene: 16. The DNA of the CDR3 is TGTGCCAGCTCACCTAGGGGGTCGGCGCGGGAGGGCCTTTACGAGCAGTACTTC. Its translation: CASSPRGSAREGLYEQYF.

The CDR3 reads CASSLLLAGGNEQFF. The CDR3 DNA reads as TGTGCCAGCAGTTTATTATTAGCGGGAGGCAATGAGCAGTTCTTC. The chain uses TRBV28 and TRBJ2-1, with 10 bases lining up with TRBD2. Per the germline V gene, CDR1 is MDHEN and CDR2 is SYDVKM. The ends lost 1 base at V and 6 bases at J; junction bases unmatched: 3. This CDR3 has 15 residues. The full variable domain, its missing parts supplied by reference TRBV28 and TRBJ2-1, is DVKVTQSSRYLVKRTGEKVFLECVQDMDHENMFWYRQDPGLGLRLIYFSYDVKMKEKGDIPEGYSVSREKKERFSLILESASTNQTSMYLCASSLLLAGGNEQFFGPGTRLTVL.

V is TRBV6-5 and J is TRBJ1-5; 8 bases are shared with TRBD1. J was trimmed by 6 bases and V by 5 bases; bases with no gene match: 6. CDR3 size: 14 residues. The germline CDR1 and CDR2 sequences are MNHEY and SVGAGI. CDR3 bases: TGTGCCAGCAGTCCCGACAGGGGAACTCAGCCCCAGCATTTT. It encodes CASSPDRGTQPQHF.